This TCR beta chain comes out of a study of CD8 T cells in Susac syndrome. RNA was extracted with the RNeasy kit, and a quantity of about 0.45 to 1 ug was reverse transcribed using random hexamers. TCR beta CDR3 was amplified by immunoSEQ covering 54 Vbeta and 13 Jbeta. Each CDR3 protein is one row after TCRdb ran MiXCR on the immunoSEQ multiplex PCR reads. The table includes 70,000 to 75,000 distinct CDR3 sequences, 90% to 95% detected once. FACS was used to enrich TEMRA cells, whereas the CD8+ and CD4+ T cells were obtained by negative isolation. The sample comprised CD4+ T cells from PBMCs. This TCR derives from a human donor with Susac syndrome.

CDR3 loop: CSALPGQGLSYEQYF. The CDR3 DNA reads as TGCAGTGCTCTTCCGGGACAGGGCCTCTCCTACGAGCAGTACTTC. This chain joins TRBV20-1 and TRBJ2-7; TRBD1 matches 9 bases. The length of the CDR3 is 15 residues. Per the germline V gene, CDR1 is DFQATT and CDR2 is SNEGSKA (reference sequence). V shed 5 bases, J shed 0 bases, and the junction held 8 bases outside the gene matches.